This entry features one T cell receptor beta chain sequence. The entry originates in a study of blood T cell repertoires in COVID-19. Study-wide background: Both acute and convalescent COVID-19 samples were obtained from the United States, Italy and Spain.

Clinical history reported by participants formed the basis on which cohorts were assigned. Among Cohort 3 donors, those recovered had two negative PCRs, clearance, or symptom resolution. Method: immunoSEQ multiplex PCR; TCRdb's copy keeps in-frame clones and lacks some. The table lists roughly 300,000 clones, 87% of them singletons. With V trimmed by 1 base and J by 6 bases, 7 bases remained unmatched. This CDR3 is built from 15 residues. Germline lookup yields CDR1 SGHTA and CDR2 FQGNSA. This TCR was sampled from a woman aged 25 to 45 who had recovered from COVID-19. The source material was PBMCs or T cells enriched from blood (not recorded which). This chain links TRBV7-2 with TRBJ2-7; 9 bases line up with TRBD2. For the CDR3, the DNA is TGTGCCAGCAGCTTAGATAGGGCGGGGGGGCGCGAGCAGTACTTC. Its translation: CASSLDRAGGREQYF.